The entry below gives a single TCR beta chain sequence along with its context. In its sample, this clonotype was seen a few times. The specificity of this receptor is unknown. No much larger clone exists at a distance of one base, and base qualities are not known. Profiling of TCR beta VDJ combinations and CDR3 sequences used genomic DNA as the template. TCR repertoire sequencing was run on an Illumina HiSeq 2000. Per the authors' processing: Repertoires were assessed using TRBV/TRBJ rearrangement plots, CDR3 size and DJ length profiles, and Simpson's diversity index. The immunodominant clone was defined as the most abundant DNA sequence in deep sequencing data. CDR3 amino acid sequences were screened for sharing across subjects and were compared with published repertoires and the VDJdb database. TCRdb reprocessing: public reads trimmed at Q25 with fastp, clones called with MiXCR, in-frame beta chains kept. Entries that share a CDR3 protein sequence are merged under the most common genes and DNA. These V and J calls rely on TCRdb rather than the paper's analysis. Recorded for this sample are about 100,000 distinct CDR3 sequences; under 60% of them occurred a single time. The ten biggest clones cover around a third of the sample.

The CDR3 measures 12 amino acids from cysteine to phenylalanine. The only DNA kept is the CDR3, 36 bases in frame from the first base. CDR1 MNHEY and CDR2 SMNVEV were looked up in the germline V gene (reference sequence). V loses 3 bases of germline sequence and J loses 9 bases, and the interval between the two ends is 9 bases. This entry comes from a study of CD8+CD57+ T cells in acquired aplastic anemia (dated by TCRdb to 2017 to 2018). Some background on the complete study: A mean of about 3 ug of DNA, ranging from roughly 0.2 to 27.4 ug, was extracted from sorted CD4+ and CD8+ cells. Healthy donor samples averaged roughly 10 million reads for CD4+ and fewer than 12 million for CD8+ cells. Overall study results and their limits: No significant difference in CD8+ Simpson's diversity was found between patients and healthy controls (P=0.060). Although roughly 29 CD8+ CDR3 sequences were shared by patients and controls, these sequences appeared highly expressed in patients and within the immunodominant clones of patients.

In this study, sorted CD4+ and CD8+ T cells from the blood of healthy subjects and of severe aplastic anemia patients had their TCR repertoires deep-sequenced. Ficoll-Paque density gradient centrifugation was used to isolate peripheral blood mononuclear cells. Before DNA extraction, CD4+ and CD8+ T cells were sorted by FACS or by magnetic beads. Sequenced sample: sorted CD4+, CD8+, or CD8+CD57+ T cells (not recorded which) from PBMCs. This receptor was obtained from a human donor in good health, serving as a control. The chain is encoded by TRBV27 joined to TRBJ1-5, and TRBD1 may be the D gene, going by 6 matching bases. The nucleotide sequence is given as TGTGCCAGCAGTTTTGGAGGGGGGCCCCAGCATTTT. This translates into CASSFGGGPQHF.